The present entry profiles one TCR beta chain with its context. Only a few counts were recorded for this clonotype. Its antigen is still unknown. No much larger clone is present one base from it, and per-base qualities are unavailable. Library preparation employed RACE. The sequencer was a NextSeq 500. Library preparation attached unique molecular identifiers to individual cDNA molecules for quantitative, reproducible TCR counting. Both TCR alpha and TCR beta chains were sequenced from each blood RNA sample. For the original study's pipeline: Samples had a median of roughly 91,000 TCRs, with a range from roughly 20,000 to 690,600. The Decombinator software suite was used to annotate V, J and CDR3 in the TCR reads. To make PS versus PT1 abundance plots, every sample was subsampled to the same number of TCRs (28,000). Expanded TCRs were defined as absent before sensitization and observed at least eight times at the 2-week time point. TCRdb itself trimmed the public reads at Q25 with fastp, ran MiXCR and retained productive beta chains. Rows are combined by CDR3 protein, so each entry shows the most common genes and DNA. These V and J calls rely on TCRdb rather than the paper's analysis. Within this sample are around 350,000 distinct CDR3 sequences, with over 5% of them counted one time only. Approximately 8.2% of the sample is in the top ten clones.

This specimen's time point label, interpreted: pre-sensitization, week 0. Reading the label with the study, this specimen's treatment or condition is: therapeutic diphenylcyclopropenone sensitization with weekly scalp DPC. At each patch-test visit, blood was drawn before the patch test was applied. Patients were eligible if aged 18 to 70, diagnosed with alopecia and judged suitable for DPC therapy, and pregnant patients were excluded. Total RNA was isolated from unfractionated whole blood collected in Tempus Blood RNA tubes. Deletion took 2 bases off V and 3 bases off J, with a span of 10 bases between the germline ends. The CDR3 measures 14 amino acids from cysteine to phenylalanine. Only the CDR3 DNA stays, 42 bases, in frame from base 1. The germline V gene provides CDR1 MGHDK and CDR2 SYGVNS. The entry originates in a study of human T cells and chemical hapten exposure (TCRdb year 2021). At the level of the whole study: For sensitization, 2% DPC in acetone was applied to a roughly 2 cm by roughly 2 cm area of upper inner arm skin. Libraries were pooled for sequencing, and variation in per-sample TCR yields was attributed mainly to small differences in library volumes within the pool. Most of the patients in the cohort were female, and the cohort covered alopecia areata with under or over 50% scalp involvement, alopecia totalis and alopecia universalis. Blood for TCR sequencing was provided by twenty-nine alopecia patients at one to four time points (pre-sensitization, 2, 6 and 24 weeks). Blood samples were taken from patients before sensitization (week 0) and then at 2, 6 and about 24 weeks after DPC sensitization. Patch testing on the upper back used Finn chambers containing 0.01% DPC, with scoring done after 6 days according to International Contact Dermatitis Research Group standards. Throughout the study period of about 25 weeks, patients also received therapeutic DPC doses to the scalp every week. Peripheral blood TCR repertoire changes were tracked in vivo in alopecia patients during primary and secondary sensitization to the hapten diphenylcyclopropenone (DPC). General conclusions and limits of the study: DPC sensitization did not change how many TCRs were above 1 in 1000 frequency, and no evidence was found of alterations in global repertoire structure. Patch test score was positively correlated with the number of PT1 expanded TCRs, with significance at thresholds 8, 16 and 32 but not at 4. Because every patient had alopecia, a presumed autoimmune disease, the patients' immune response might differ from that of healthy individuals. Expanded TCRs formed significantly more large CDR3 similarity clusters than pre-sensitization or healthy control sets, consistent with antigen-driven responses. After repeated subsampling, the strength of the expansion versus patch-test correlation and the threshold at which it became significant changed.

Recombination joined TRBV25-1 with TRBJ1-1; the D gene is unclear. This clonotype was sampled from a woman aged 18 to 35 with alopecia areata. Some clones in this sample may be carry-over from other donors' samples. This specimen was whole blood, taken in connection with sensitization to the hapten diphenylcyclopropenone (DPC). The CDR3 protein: CASSEVGLDTEAFF. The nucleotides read TGTGCCAGCAGTGAAGTAGGGCTAGACACTGAAGCTTTCTTT.